Shown below are 24 T cell receptor beta chains from a single sample sequenced in a study of shared T cell receptors in the human thymus. Here immunoSEQ multiplex PCR was the method, and the copy in TCRdb shows in-frame clones only, minus some. Of roughly 710,000 clones in the sample, 70% to 90% were seen once. The data also belong to a second study, concerning human thymus T cells.

The specimen sequenced was thymocytes. These TCRs come from a girl in the first two years of life with a congenital heart defect.

The chain has TRBV28 and TRBJ2-1, with D possibly being TRBD2 (7 bases). The CDR3 is made up of 16 amino acids. The germline V gene encodes CDR1 MDHEN and CDR2 SYDVKM. Trimming shortened V by 5 bases and J by 6 bases, and 20 bases separated the two germline ends. The CDR3 nucleotides are TGTGCCAGCAGTCGAGTTCCGAGAGGGGGGGGCAATGAGCAGTTCTTC. Translation gives CASSRVPRGGGNEQFF. Full variable domain (remainder filled in from reference TRBV28 and TRBJ2-1): DVKVTQSSRYLVKRTGEKVFLECVQDMDHENMFWYRQDPGLGLRLIYFSYDVKMKEKGDIPEGYSVSREKKERFSLILESASTNQTSMYLCASSRVPRGGGNEQFFGPGTRLTVL.

This clone showed up just a few times. V usage is TRBV4-1 and J usage is TRBJ2-7; D is perhaps TRBD1 (5 bases). Deletions cut 1 base from V and 5 bases from J, with 12 bases between. Germline CDR1 is MGHRA and CDR2 is YSYEKL. The CDR3 loop spans 14 amino acids. The CDR3 is CASSQVPQGHEQYF. CDR3 DNA sequence: TGCGCCAGCAGCCAAGTCCCCCAGGGCCACGAGCAGTACTTC.

This clone came up a few times. The V gene is TRBV9, the J gene TRBJ1-3; the D is unclear. The CDR3 covers 15 residues. V lost 0 bases and J 0 bases, leaving 7 bases between the germline ends. Germline CDR1 is SGDLS and CDR2 is YYNGEE. CDR3 bases: TGTGCCAGCAGCGTAGGTGCGTACTCTGGAAACACCATATATTTT. Its translation is CASSVGAYSGNTIYF.

This sequence joins TRBV18 and TRBJ2-1; 10 nucleotides match TRBD1. The CDR3 loop spans 16 amino acids. V dropped 0 bases and J dropped 7; count of bases not matched to a gene: 6. The germline V gene encodes CDR1 KGHSH and CDR2 LQKENI. The CDR3 nucleotides read TGTGCCAGCTCACCACCAGTCCCGGGACAGGGGAATGAGCAGTTCTTC. It codes for CASSPPVPGQGNEQFF.

The chain joins TRBV7-8 to TRBJ1-5, with D perhaps TRBD1 (5 bases). With 3 bases removed from V and 3 bases from J, the gap between germline ends came to 12 bases. CDR3 length equals 15 residues. The V gene's germline CDR1 is SGHVS and CDR2 FQNEAQ. As DNA, the CDR3 is TGTGCCAGCAGCTTTTCAGGGCGCATCAATCAGCCCCAGCATTTT. Its translation is CASSFSGRINQPQHF.

The chain carries TRBV15 and TRBJ1-4; 9 nucleotides agree with TRBD1. V lost 4 bases, J lost 8 bases, and 8 bases stayed unmatched. The CDR3 contains 15 residues. Per the germline V gene, CDR1 is LNHNV and CDR2 is YYDKDF (reference sequence). The CDR3 DNA sequence: TGTGCCACCAGCAAACCCCGACAGGGGGAAGAAAAACTGTTTTTT. Amino acids: CATSKPRQGEEKLFF.

In DNA form, the CDR3 reads TGTGCCAGCAGCCAAGTAACCCCACAGGGGGGCCACTACGAGCAGTACTTC. This translates into CASSQVTPQGGHYEQYF. V usage is TRBV14 and J usage is TRBJ2-7; 8 bases align to TRBD1. The CDR3 has 17 residues. The J segment lost 3 bases and the V segment lost 1 base, leaving 11 bases of the junction unmatched. CDR1 is SGHDN and CDR2 is FVKESK in the germline V gene. Complete variable domain (other parts from reference TRBV14 and TRBJ2-7): EAGVTQFPSHSVIEKGQTVTLRCDPISGHDNLYWYRRVMGKEIKFLLHFVKESKQDESGMPNNRFLAERTGGTYSTLKVQPAELEDSGVYFCASSQVTPQGGHYEQYFGPGTRLTVT.

The chain uses TRBV5-1 and TRBJ2-3, with D possibly TRBD2 on 6 matching bases. The CDR3 length is 14 residues. Looked up from germline, CDR1 is SGHRS and CDR2 is YFSETQ. V lost 5 bases and J lost 1, with 11 bases in between. The CDR3 DNA follows: TGCGCCAGCAGATGGCGGAGGGGCACAGATACGCAGTATTTT. Encoded protein: CASRWRRGTDTQYF.

The genes are TRBV28 and TRBJ1-1, with TRBD1 identical over 7 bases. Germline-derived CDR1 and CDR2 are MDHEN and SYDVKM. V gave up 0 bases and J gave up 1 base; unmatched junction bases: 5. The CDR3 loop spans 16 amino acids. CDR3 in DNA: TGTGCCAGCAGTTTATGGGAGAGACAGGGGAACACTGAAGCTTTCTTT. Its protein is CASSLWERQGNTEAFF.

The rearrangement joins TRBV4-1 to TRBJ2-2; 11 bases map to TRBD1. Germline CDR1 reads MGHRA; CDR2 reads YSYEKL. The ends lost 1 base at V and 7 bases at J; junction bases unmatched: 8. The CDR3 spans 17 residues. CDR3 nucleotide sequence: TGCGCCAGCAGCCAAGGACAGGACAGGGGGCAACACGGGGAGCTGTTTTTT. Translating gives CASSQGQDRGQHGELFF.

The V and J genes are TRBV30 and TRBJ1-2; D not resolved. The V gene's germline CDR1 is GTSNPN and CDR2 SVGIG (reference sequence). This CDR3 has 18 amino acids. V lost 0 bases and J lost 0, with 20 bases in between. Written as DNA, the CDR3 is TGTGCCTGGAGTGTATCGGGAGCCGCTCCCGGAGCTAACTATGGCTACACCTTC. Protein sequence: CAWSVSGAAPGANYGYTF.

This clone showed up just once. This chain uses TRBV6-4 with TRBJ1-1, with a possible D match to TRBD1 (5 bases). V shed 3 bases and J shed 7 bases, with 12 bases lying between them. This CDR3 has 13 residues. Looked up from germline, CDR1 is MRHNA and CDR2 is SNTAGT. CDR3 loop: CASSDGWGGEAFF. The DNA for the CDR3 is TGTGCCAGCAGTGATGGCTGGGGGGGTGAAGCTTTCTTT.

This chain uses TRBV2 with TRBJ2-1; TRBD1 matches 8 bases. CDR1 is SNHLY and CDR2 is FYNNEI in the germline V gene. Losses at the gene ends were 10 bases for V and 0 bases for J; bases not matched to a gene: 8. CDR3 length equals 15 residues. CDR3 sequence (DNA): TGTGCCACCTCGGGACAGGCTCACTCCTACAATGAGCAGTTCTTC. Protein sequence: CATSGQAHSYNEQFF.

The chain has TRBV19 and TRBJ2-3, with D perhaps matching TRBD2 (6 bases). Trimming stripped 6 bases from V and 5 bases from J, with 30 bases between. The germline CDR1 and CDR2 sequences are LNHDA and SQIVND (reference sequence). This CDR3 comprises 19 residues. CDR3 in DNA: TGTGCCAGTAGCTCCGACGATAAACTAGCCCCGATTACACAAGATACGCAGTATTTT. This translates into CASSSDDKLAPITQDTQYF.

The chain is built from TRBV25-1 and TRBJ2-5; D may be TRBD1 (6 bases). The V end was cut by 2 bases, the J end by 2 bases, with 12 bases between. The length of the CDR3 is 15 residues. Germline V gives CDR1 MGHDK, CDR2 SYGVNS. In DNA form, the CDR3 reads TGTGCCAGCAGTGAACCAGGGGCCCGTCAAGAGACCCAGTACTTC. Protein sequence: CASSEPGARQETQYF. Filled out from reference TRBV25-1 and TRBJ2-5, the complete variable domain reads EADIYQTPRYLVIGTGKKITLECSQTMGHDKMYWYQQDPGMELHLIHYSYGVNSTEKGDLSSESTVSRIRTEHFPLTLESARPSHTSQYLCASSEPGARQETQYFGPGTRLLVL.

In its sample, this clone was seen once. This chain's CDR3 is CASKRQGASGNTIYF. CDR3 coding DNA: TGTGCCAGTAAACGACAGGGGGCGTCCGGAAACACCATATATTTT. The V call is TRBV19, the J call TRBJ1-3; 10 nucleotides line up with TRBD1. The CDR3 has 15 residues. Trimming at V came to 7 bases and at J to 4 bases, leaving 7 bases not matched to a gene. Germline V gene sequence: CDR1 LNHDA, CDR2 SQIVND (reference sequence). Variable domain in full (rest from reference TRBV19 and TRBJ1-3): DGGITQSPKYLFRKEGQNVTLSCEQNLNHDAMYWYRQDPGQGLRLIYYSQIVNDFQKGDIAEGYSVSREKKESFPLTVTSAQKNPTAFYLCASKRQGASGNTIYFGEGSWLTVV.

V and J are TRBV19 and TRBJ1-2; D might be TRBD1 (6 bases). V lost 4 bases to trimming and J lost 3 bases, with 18 bases between them. The germline V gene has CDR1 LNHDA and CDR2 SQIVND (reference sequence). The CDR3 is 16 residues long. The CDR3 protein is CASSTPCRGQHYGYTF. The CDR3 bases are TGTGCCAGTAGTACCCCATGCAGGGGCCAGCACTATGGCTACACCTTC. The full variable domain, with the rest looked up from reference TRBV19 and TRBJ1-2, is DGGITQSPKYLFRKEGQNVTLSCEQNLNHDAMYWYRQDPGQGLRLIYYSQIVNDFQKGDIAEGYSVSREKKESFPLTVTSAQKNPTAFYLCASSTPCRGQHYGYTFGSGTRLTVV.

The chain is built from TRBV6-5 and TRBJ2-5; tentative D call: TRBD1 (6 bases). The V gene's germline CDR1 is MNHEY and CDR2 SVGAGI. This CDR3 spans 15 amino acids. Trimming stripped 5 bases from V and 5 bases from J, with 18 bases between. The CDR3 here is CASSPKTGLGETQYF. For the CDR3, the DNA is TGTGCCAGCAGTCCAAAAACAGGGCTGGGGGAGACCCAGTACTTC.

The chain couples TRBV5-1 to TRBJ2-5; D perhaps matches TRBD1 (6 bases). V was trimmed by 0 bases and J by 5 bases, leaving 17 bases between them. The CDR3 totals 16 residues. CDR1 SGHRS and CDR2 YFSETQ come from the germline V gene. The CDR3 nucleotides are TGCGCCAGCAGCTTGGGAAGGGGGTTCTTCGGGGAGACCCAGTACTTC. Amino acid sequence: CASSLGRGFFGETQYF. The entire variable domain, with the rest obtained from reference TRBV5-1 and TRBJ2-5, is as follows: KAGVTQTPRYLIKTRGQQVTLSCSPISGHRSVSWYQQTPGQGLQFLFEYFSETQRNKGNFPGRFSGRQFSNSRSEMNVSTLELGDSALYLCASSLGRGFFGETQYFGPGTRLLVL.

This rearrangement joins TRBV14 to TRBJ1-1, with no clear D. Deletions cut 1 base from V and 0 bases from J, with 9 bases between. This CDR3 has 15 amino acids. The germline V gene encodes CDR1 SGHDN and CDR2 FVKESK. CDR3 sequence: CASSQGGRLNTEAFF. DNA of the CDR3: TGTGCCAGCAGCCAAGGTGGGAGATTGAACACTGAAGCTTTCTTT. Combining the CDR3 with reference TRBV14 and TRBJ1-1 gives the whole variable domain EAGVTQFPSHSVIEKGQTVTLRCDPISGHDNLYWYRRVMGKEIKFLLHFVKESKQDESGMPNNRFLAERTGGTYSTLKVQPAELEDSGVYFCASSQGGRLNTEAFFGQGTRLTVV.

The V and J genes are TRBV10-3 and TRBJ2-7; the match to TRBD2 covers 8 bases. The V and J ends lost 7 bases and 5 bases, in that order; junction bases with no gene match: 16. This CDR3 has 16 amino acids. Germline V lookup: CDR1 ENHRY, CDR2 SYGVKD. The CDR3 DNA is TGTGCCATCACCGGGTCCCGGGAGGGTTTCGGTCACGAGCAGTACTTC. Protein sequence: CAITGSREGFGHEQYF.

The chain links TRBV15 to TRBJ2-5; 8 bases align to TRBD2. V trimming: 1 base; J trimming: 1 base; junction bases outside the gene matches: 14. Germline CDR1 reads LNHNV; CDR2 reads YYDKDF (reference sequence). The CDR3 sequence is 19 residues long. The CDR3 sequence: CATSRVTSGERPIQETQYF. CDR3 sequence (DNA): TGTGCCACCAGCAGAGTTACTAGCGGCGAACGTCCAATCCAAGAGACCCAGTACTTC.

The CDR3 loop reads CASSLAGFPRTGARFEQYF. The CDR3 region has the DNA TGCGCCAGCAGCTTGGCAGGTTTTCCGCGGACAGGGGCTAGGTTCGAGCAGTACTTC. V usage is TRBV5-1 and J usage is TRBJ2-7, with 9 bases lining up with TRBD1. Losses at the gene ends were 0 bases for V and 6 bases for J; bases not matched to a gene: 19. There are 19 residues in the CDR3. Germline-derived CDR1 and CDR2 are SGHRS and YFSETQ.

As DNA, the CDR3 is TGTGCCAGCAGTTTTTCAGGGGCGCTCTCCTACGAGCAGTACTTC. Protein sequence: CASSFSGALSYEQYF. The chain links TRBV28 to TRBJ2-7, with D perhaps matching TRBD1 (6 bases). Between the trimmed V and J ends, which lost 3 bases and 0 bases, there was a span of 12 bases. Germline lookup yields CDR1 MDHEN and CDR2 SYDVKM. The CDR3 totals 15 residues.